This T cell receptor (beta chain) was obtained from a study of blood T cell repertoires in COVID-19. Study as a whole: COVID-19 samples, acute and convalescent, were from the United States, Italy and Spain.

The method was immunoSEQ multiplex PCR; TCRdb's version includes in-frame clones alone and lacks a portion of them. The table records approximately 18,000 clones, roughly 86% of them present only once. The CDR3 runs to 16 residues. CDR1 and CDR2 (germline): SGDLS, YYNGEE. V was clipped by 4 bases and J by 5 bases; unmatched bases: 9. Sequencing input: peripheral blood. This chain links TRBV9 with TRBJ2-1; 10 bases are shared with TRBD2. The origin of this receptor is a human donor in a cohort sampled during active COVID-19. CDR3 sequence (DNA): TGTGCCAGCAGCAGCCAAGCGGGAGGGGAGGACAATGAGCAGTTCTTC. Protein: CASSSQAGGEDNEQFF.